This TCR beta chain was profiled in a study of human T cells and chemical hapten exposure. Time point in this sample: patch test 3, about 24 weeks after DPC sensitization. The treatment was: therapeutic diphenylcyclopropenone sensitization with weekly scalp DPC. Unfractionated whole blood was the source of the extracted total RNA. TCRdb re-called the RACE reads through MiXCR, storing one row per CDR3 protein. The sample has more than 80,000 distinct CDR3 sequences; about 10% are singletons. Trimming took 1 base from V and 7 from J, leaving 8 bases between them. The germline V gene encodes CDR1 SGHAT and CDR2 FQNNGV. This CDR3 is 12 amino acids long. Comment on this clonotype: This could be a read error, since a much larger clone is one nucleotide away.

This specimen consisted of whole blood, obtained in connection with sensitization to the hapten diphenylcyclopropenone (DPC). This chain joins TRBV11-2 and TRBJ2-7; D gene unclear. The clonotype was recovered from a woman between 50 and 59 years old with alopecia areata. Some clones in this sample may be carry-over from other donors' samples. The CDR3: CASSLGAEEQYF. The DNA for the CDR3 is TGTGCCAGCAGCTTAGGAGCAGAGGAGCAGTACTTC.